This record covers a single T cell receptor (beta chain). The data are from a study of blood T cell repertoires in COVID-19. Overall study context: The samples span acute and convalescent COVID-19 from the United States, Italy and Spain. From T cells, B-cell-depleted T cells, or PBMCs came the material, which was cDNA or gDNA.

In the authors' workflow: Reference gene primer amplification yielded estimated nucleated cell counts. Generated by immunoSEQ multiplex PCR, the TCRdb table keeps only in-frame clones and is missing some. D and trimming come from the DNA, and the V and J calls and clone size come from that table. The table has roughly 230,000 clones, 83% seen once. Per the germline V gene, CDR1 is SGHNT and CDR2 is YYREEE (reference sequence). The CDR3 loop spans 13 amino acids. The V gene end was trimmed by 5 bases and the J gene end by 2 bases; junction bases not matched to a gene: 0. The clonotype comes from a woman between 50 and 59 years old with acute or convalescent COVID-19. The specimen sequenced was peripheral blood. The chain recombines TRBV5-4 with TRBJ2-5; 10 bases align to TRBD1. The CDR3 spells CASRDRGQETQYF. Here the CDR3 DNA reads TGTGCCAGCAGGGACAGGGGGCAAGAGACCCAGTACTTC. Full variable domain (outside the CDR3, taken from reference TRBV5-4 and TRBJ2-5): ETGVTQSPTHLIKTRGQQVTLRCSSQSGHNTVSWYQQALGQGPQFIFQYYREEENGRGNFPPRFSGLQFPNYSSELNVNALELDDSALYLCASRDRGQETQYFGPGTRLLVL.